This record concerns one T cell receptor (beta chain) sequence. Antigen: not known. This sample was taken from a study of T cell responses to AZD1222 COVID-19 vaccine. Study-wide background: Pooling of second doses given at about 4 or about 12 weeks was done. Regarding the study as a whole: Spike as a whole was targeted by vaccine-associated CD4 TCRs, dominant at 160-218 and 743-854.

The CDR3 sequence is 13 residues long. The germline V gene has CDR1 MNHEY and CDR2 SMNVEV (reference sequence). V was trimmed by 8 bases and J by 8 bases, leaving 18 bases between them. Repertoires were generated with immunoSEQ multiplex PCR, while TCRdb's copy carries only in-frame clones and drops some. The repertoire holds 180,000 or so clones, with 94% as singletons. The sample consisted of peripheral blood, taken on day 0 of AZD1222 vaccination. The source is an adult in good health. This chain links TRBV27 with TRBJ1-2; D ambiguous. The CDR3 sequence is CASANLKGGGYTF. The CDR3 nucleotides read TGTGCCAGCGCAAACCTCAAGGGCGGAGGCTACACCTTC.